These T cell receptor beta chains were read from a single sample in a study of blood T cell repertoires in COVID-19. Clones were sequenced by immunoSEQ multiplex PCR, and TCRdb holds only the in-frame ones, with some missing. The sample holds about 170,000 clones, around 72% seen once. Sequences were obtained from peripheral blood. These receptors came from a woman older than 75 with acute or convalescent COVID-19. The CDR3 runs from the conserved cysteine through the conserved F or W. A D gene is named only where the DNA matches it firmly. Expanded clones get a size class; other rows say once, few or many, or leave the size out.

j_call clone_size v_call d_call cdr3_nt cdr3_aa
TRBJ1-5 - TRBV4-1 - TGCGCCAGCAGCCATGCGGGGACCTTCAATCAGCCCCAGCATTTT CASSHAGTFNQPQHF
TRBJ1-4 - TRBV2 - TGTGCCAGCAGTGAAACTACTTTTGAAAAACTGTTTTTT CASSETTFEKLFF
TRBJ2-7 - TRBV25-1 - TGTGCCAGCAGTGAAAGGCGGGCTCCCTACGAGCAGTACTTC CASSERRAPYEQYF
TRBJ2-2 - TRBV7-2 TRBD2 TGTGCCAGCAGCCTAGGACTAGGAAACACCGGGGAGCTGTTTTTT CASSLGLGNTGELFF
TRBJ2-7 - TRBV11-2 TRBD1 TGTGCCAGCAGGAAATTAGGCACCGGGACAGGGACCTACGAGCAGTACTTC CASRKLGTGTGTYEQYF
TRBJ2-5 few TRBV5-1 - TGCGCCAGCAGCTTGGGTGGCGGACAAGAGACCCAGTACTTC CASSLGGGQETQYF
TRBJ2-1 few TRBV18 TRBD2 TGTGCCAGCTCACTCTATTTAGCGGGAGGTGGTGGCGATGAGCAGTTCTTC CASSLYLAGGGGDEQFF
TRBJ1-6 - TRBV5-1 TRBD1 TGCGCCAGCAGCTTGATGGGACAGGGGACGGGACCCCTCCACTTT CASSLMGQGTGPLHF
TRBJ2-1 - TRBV19 TRBD1 TGTGCCAGTAGTACCCTATCTTGGGGACAGGTCAGCTCCTACAATGAGCAGTTCTTC CASSTLSWGQVSSYNEQFF
TRBJ2-3 - TRBV9 - TGTGCCAGCAGCGTAGGAGACAGTTCAGATACGCAGTATTTT CASSVGDSSDTQYF
TRBJ1-1 - TRBV7-9 TRBD1 TGTGCCAGCAGCTCCCGGGACAGGGTGACTGAAGCTTTCTTT CASSSRDRVTEAFF
TRBJ2-7 - TRBV11-3 - TGTGCCAGCAGCGTCCGAGGGGGGGGCTATTACGAGCAGTACTTC CASSVRGGGYYEQYF
TRBJ2-1 - TRBV28 TRBD2 TGTGCCAGCAGTGAGATTCTAGCGGGGACTTACAATGAGCAGTTCTTC CASSEILAGTYNEQFF